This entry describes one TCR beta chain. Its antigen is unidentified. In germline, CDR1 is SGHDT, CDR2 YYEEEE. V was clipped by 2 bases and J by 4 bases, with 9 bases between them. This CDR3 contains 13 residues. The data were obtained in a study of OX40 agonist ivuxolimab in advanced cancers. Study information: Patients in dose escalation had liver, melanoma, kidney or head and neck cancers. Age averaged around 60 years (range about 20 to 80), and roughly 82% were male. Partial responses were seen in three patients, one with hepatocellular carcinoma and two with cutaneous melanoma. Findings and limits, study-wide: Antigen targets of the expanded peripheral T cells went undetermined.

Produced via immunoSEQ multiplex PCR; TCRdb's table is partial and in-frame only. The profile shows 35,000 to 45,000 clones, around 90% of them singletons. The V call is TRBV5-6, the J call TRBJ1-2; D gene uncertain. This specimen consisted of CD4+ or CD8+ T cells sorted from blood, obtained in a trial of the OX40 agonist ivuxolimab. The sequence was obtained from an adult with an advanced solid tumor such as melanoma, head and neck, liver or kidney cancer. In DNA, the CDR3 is TGTGCCAGCAGCTTACAACAGTCCTATGGCTACACCTTC. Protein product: CASSLQQSYGYTF.